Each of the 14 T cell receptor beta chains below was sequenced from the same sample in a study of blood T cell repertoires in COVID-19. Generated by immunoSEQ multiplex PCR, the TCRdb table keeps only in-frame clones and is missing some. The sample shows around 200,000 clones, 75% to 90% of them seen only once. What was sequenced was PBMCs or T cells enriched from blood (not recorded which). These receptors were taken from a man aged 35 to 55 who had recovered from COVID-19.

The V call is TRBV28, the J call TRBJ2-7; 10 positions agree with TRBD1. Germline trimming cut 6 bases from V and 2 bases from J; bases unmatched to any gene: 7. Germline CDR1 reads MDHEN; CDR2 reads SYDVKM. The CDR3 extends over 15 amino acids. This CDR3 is CASSFGGTGAYEQYF. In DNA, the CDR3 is TGTGCCAGCAGCTTTGGAGGGACAGGGGCCTACGAGCAGTACTTC. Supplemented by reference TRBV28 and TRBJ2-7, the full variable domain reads DVKVTQSSRYLVKRTGEKVFLECVQDMDHENMFWYRQDPGLGLRLIYFSYDVKMKEKGDIPEGYSVSREKKERFSLILESASTNQTSMYLCASSFGGTGAYEQYFGPGTRLTVT.

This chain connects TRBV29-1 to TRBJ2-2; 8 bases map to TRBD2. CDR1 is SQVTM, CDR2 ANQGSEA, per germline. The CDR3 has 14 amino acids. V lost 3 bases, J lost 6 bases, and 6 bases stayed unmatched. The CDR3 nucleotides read TGCAGCGTTGACGGGGGGGCATCGTCCGGGGAGCTGTTTTTT. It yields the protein CSVDGGASSGELFF.

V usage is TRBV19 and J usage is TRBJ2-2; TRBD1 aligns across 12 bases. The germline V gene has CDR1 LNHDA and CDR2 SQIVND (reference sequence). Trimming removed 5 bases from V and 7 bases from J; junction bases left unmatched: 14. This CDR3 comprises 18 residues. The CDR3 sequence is CASSPFSGTGGAGGELFF. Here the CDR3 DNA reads TGTGCCAGTAGTCCCTTTTCCGGGACAGGGGGCGCGGGCGGGGAGCTGTTTTTT. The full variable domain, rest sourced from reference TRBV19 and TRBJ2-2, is DGGITQSPKYLFRKEGQNVTLSCEQNLNHDAMYWYRQDPGQGLRLIYYSQIVNDFQKGDIAEGYSVSREKKESFPLTVTSAQKNPTAFYLCASSPFSGTGGAGGELFFGEGSRLTVL.

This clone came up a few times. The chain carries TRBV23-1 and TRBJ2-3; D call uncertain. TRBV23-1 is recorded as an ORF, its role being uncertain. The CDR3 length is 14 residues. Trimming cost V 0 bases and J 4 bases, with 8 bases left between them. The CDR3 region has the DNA TGCGCCAGCAGTCAATCGGGCCATTCAGATACGCAGTATTTT. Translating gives CASSQSGHSDTQYF.

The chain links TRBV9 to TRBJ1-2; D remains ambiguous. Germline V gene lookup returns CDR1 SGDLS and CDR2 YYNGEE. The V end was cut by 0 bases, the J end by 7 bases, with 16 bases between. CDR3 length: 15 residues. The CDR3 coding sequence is TGTGCCAGCAGCGTAGGACCGAAGGTCGCAGGTGGCTACACCTTC. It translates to CASSVGPKVAGGYTF.

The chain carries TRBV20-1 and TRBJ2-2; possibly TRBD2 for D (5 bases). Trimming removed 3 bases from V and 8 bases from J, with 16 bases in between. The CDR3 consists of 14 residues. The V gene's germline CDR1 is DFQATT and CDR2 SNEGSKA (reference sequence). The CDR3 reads CSASGGLGDGELFF. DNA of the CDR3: TGCAGTGCTAGTGGCGGGCTCGGGGATGGGGAGCTGTTTTTT.

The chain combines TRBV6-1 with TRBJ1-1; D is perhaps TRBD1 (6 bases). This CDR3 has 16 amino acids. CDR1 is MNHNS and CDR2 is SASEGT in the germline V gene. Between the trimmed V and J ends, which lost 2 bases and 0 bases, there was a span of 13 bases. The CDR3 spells CASSEPDRAMNTEAFF. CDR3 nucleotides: TGTGCCAGCAGTGAACCGGACAGAGCGATGAACACTGAAGCTTTCTTT.

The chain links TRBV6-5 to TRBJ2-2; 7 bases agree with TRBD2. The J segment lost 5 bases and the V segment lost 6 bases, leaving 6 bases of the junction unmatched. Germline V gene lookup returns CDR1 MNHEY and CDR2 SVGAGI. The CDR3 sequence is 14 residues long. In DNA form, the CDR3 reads TGTGCCAGCAGGGCGGGAGTAGGTACCGGGGAGCTGTTTTTT. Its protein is CASRAGVGTGELFF.

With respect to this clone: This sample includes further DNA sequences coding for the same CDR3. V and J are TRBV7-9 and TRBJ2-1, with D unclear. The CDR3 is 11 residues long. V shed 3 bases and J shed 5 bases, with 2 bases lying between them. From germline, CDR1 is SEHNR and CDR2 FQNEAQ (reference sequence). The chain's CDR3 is CASSFNNEQFF. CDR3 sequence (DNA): TGTGCCAGCAGCTTTAACAATGAGCAGTTCTTC.

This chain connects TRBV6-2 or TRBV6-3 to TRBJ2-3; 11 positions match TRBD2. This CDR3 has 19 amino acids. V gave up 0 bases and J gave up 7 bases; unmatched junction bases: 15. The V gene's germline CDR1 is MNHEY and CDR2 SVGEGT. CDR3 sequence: CASSYSLLAGELPVHTQYF. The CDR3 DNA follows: TGTGCCAGCAGTTACTCCCTACTAGCGGGAGAACTCCCGGTGCATACGCAGTATTTT.

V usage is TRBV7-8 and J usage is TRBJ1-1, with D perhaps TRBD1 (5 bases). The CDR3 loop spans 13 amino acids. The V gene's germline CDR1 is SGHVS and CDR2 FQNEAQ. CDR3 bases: TGTGCAACTACGGACACTTTGAACACTGAAGCTTTCTTT. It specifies CATTDTLNTEAFF.

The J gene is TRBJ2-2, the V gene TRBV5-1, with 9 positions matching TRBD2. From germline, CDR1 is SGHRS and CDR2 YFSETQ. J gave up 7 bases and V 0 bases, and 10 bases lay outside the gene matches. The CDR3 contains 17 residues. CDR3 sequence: CASSLAGIAGVVGELFF. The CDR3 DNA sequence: TGCGCCAGCAGCTTGGCCGGAATAGCGGGAGTGGTCGGGGAGCTGTTTTTT.

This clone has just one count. The CDR3 nucleotides read TGTGCCAGCAGCAACCGAGACAGATACGAGCAGTACTTC. It specifies CASSNRDRYEQYF. V is TRBV7-9 and J is TRBJ2-7; D is possibly TRBD1 (5 bases). The CDR3 length is 13 residues. CDR1 and CDR2 (germline): SEHNR, FQNEAQ (reference sequence). V was trimmed by 5 bases and J by 4 bases, leaving 12 bases between them.

Here the CDR3 DNA reads TGTGCCAGCAGATCCACGGAGAGCTCCTACAATGAGCAGTTCTTC. Protein sequence: CASRSTESSYNEQFF. The rearrangement uses TRBV7-9 and TRBJ2-1, with no clear D. Germline assignment: CDR1 SEHNR and CDR2 FQNEAQ (reference sequence). CDR3 length: 15 residues. V was shortened by 6 bases and J by 0 bases, with 12 bases between the two germline ends.